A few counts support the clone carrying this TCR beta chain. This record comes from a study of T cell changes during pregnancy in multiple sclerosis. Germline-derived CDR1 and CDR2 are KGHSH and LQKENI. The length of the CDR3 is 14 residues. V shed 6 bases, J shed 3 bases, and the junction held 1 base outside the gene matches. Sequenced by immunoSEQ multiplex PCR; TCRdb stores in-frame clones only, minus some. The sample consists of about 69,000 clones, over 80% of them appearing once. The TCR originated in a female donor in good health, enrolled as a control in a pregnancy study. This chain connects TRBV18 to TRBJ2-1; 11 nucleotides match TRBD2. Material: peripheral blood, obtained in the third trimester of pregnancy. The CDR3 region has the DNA TGTGCCAGCTCGGGGACTAGCGGCTACAATGAGCAGTTCTTC. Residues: CASSGTSGYNEQFF. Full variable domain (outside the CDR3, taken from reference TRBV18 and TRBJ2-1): NAGVMQNPRHLVRRRGQEARLRCSPMKGHSHVYWYRQLPEEGLKFMVYLQKENIIDESGMPKERFSAEFPKEGPSILRIQQVVRGDSAAYFCASSGTSGYNEQFFGPGTRLTVL.